The sequence of this TCR beta chain was determined in a study of blood T cell repertoires in COVID-19. Study as a whole: Nucleic acid was either cDNA or gDNA, and it came from T cells, B-cell-depleted T cells, or PBMCs.

As originally analysed: Scientists estimated how many nucleated cells there were by amplifying reference gene primers. This table comes from immunoSEQ multiplex PCR, and its TCRdb copy is limited to in-frame clones, with some not included. Clonal size and the V and J genes are those of that table, whereas D and trimming came from the DNA. The sample lists 200,000 to 250,000 clones; roughly 76% were seen once. This CDR3 is built from 16 residues. Germline V lookup: CDR1 LNHDA, CDR2 SQIVND (reference sequence). V shed 4 bases, J shed 0 bases, and the junction held 5 bases outside the gene matches. The sequenced sample consisted of peripheral blood. This receptor was obtained from a woman at least 80 years old with COVID-19, enrolled during active disease. The chain employs TRBV19 and TRBJ2-2; 7 positions match TRBD2. The CDR3 loop is CASSTAGITNTGELFF. The CDR3 region has the DNA TGTGCCAGTAGTACAGCGGGGATAACGAACACCGGGGAGCTGTTTTTT. Drawing the rest from reference TRBV19 and TRBJ2-2, the complete variable domain is DGGITQSPKYLFRKEGQNVTLSCEQNLNHDAMYWYRQDPGQGLRLIYYSQIVNDFQKGDIAEGYSVSREKKESFPLTVTSAQKNPTAFYLCASSTAGITNTGELFFGEGSRLTVL.